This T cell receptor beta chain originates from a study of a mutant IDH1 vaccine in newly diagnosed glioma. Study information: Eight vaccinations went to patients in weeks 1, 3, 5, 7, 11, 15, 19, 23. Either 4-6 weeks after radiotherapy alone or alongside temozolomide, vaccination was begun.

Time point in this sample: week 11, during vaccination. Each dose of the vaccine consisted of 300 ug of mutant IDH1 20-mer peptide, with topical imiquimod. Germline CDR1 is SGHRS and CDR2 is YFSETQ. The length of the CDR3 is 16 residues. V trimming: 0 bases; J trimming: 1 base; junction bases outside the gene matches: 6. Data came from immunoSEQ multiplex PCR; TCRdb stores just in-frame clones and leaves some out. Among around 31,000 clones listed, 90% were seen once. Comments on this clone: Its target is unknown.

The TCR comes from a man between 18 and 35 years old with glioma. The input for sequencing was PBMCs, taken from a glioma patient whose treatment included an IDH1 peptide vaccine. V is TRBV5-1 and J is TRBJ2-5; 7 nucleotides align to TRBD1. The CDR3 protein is CASSLAGQAAQETQYF. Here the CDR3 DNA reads TGCGCCAGCAGCTTGGCAGGACAGGCCGCCCAAGAGACCCAGTACTTC.